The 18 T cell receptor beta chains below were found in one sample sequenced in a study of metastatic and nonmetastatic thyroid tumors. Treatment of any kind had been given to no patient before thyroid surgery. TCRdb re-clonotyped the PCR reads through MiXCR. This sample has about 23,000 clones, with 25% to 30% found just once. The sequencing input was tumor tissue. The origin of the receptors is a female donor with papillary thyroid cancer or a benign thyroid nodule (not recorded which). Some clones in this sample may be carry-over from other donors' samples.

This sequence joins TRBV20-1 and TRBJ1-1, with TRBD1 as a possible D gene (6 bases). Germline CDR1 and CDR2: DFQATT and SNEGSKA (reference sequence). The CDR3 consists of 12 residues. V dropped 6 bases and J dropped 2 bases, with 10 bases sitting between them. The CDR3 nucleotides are TGCAGTGCAGAGGGGGGCAACACTGAAGCTTTCTTT. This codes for CSAEGGNTEAFF.

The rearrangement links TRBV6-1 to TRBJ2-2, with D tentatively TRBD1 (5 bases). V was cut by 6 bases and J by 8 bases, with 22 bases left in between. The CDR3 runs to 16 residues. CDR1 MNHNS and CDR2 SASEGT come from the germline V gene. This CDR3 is CASSAELTWGPGELFF. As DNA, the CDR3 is TGTGCCAGCAGCGCCGAACTGACGTGGGGCCCAGGGGAGCTGTTTTTT.

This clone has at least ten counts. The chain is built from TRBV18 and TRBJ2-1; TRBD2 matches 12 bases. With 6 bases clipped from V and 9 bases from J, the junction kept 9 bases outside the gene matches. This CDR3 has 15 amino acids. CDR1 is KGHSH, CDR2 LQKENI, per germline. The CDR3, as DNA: TGTGCCAGCTCGCCTAGCGGGGGGGCTTTGGGTGAGCAGTTCTTC. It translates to CASSPSGGALGEQFF.

For the CDR3, the DNA is TGTGCCTGGAGTGCGGGGAGGATGGACGCTGAAGCTTTCTTT. Translated: CAWSAGRMDAEAFF. The chain links TRBV30 to TRBJ1-1; D gene unclear. Trimming pared 1 base from V and 6 bases from J, leaving 15 bases between. CDR3 length: 14 residues. Germline CDR1 reads GTSNPN; CDR2 reads SVGIG (reference sequence).

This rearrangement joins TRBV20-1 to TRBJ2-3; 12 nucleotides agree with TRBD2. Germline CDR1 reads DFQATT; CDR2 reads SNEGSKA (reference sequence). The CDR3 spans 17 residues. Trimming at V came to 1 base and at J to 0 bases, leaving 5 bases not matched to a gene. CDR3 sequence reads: CSARAPGLAGSTDTQYF. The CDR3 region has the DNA TGCAGTGCTAGAGCCCCTGGACTAGCGGGGAGCACAGATACGCAGTATTTT.

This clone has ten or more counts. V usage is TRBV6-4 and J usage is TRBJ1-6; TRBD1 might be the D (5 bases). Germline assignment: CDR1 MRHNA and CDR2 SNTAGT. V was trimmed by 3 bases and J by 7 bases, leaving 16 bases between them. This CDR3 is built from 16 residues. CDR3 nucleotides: TGTGCCAGCAGTGATTCAAAGGTGCGGGGGAATTCACCCCTCCACTTT. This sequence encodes CASSDSKVRGNSPLHF.

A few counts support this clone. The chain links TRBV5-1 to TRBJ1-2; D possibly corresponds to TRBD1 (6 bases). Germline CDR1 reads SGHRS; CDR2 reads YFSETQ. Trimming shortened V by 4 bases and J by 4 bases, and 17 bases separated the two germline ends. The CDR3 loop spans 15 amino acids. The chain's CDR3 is CASSRTRGLGYGYTF. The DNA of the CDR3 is TGCGCCAGCAGCCGAACTCGGGGGCTTGGCTATGGCTACACCTTC.

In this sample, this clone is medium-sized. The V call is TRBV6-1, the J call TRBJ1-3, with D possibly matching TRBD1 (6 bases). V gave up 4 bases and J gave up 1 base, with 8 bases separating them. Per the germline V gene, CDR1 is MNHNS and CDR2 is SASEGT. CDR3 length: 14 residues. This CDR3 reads CASSARGSGNTIYF. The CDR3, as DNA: TGTGCCAGCAGTGCCAGGGGTTCTGGAAACACCATATATTTT.

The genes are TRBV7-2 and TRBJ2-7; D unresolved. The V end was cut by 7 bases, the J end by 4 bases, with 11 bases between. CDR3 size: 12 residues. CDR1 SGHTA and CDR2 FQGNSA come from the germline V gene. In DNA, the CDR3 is TGTGCCAGCATCCGGCTCGTGTACGAGCAGTACTTC. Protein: CASIRLVYEQYF.

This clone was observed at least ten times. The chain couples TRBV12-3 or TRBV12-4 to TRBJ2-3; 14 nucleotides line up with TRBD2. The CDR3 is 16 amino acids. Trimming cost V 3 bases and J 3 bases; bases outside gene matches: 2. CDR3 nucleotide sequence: TGTGCCAGCAGTTTCCGGACTAGCGGGGGGACAGATACGCAGTATTTT. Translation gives CASSFRTSGGTDTQYF.

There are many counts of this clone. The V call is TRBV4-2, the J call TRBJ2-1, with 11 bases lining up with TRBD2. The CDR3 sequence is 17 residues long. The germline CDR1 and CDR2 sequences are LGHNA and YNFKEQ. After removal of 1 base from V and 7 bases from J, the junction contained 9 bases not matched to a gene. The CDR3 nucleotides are TGTGCCAGCAGCCAAGTAGCGGGGGGGTCCTGGATTAATGAGCAGTTCTTC. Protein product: CASSQVAGGSWINEQFF.

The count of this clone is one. In DNA form, the CDR3 reads TGTGCCAGCAGCCACGGGGGCCGTGACCAAGAGACCCAGTACTTC. This sequence encodes CASSHGGRDQETQYF. The chain combines TRBV3-1 with TRBJ2-5, with D possibly being TRBD1 or TRBD2 (6 bases each). There are 15 residues in the CDR3. Germline CDR1 LGHDT, CDR2 YNNKEL (reference sequence). V gave up 3 bases and J gave up 0 bases, with 11 bases separating them.

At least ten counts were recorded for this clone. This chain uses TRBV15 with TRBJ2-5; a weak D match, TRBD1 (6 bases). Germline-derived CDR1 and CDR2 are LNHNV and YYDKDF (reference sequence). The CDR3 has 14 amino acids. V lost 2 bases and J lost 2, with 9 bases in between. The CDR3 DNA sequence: TGTGCCACCAGCAGACAGGGGTCACAAGAGACCCAGTACTTC. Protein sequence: CATSRQGSQETQYF.

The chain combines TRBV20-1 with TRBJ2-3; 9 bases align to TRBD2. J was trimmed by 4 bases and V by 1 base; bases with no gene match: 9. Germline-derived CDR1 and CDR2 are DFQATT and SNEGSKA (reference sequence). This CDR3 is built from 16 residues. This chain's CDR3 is CSARGTSDIGADTQYF. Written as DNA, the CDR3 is TGCAGTGCTAGAGGGACTAGCGATATAGGCGCAGATACGCAGTATTTT.

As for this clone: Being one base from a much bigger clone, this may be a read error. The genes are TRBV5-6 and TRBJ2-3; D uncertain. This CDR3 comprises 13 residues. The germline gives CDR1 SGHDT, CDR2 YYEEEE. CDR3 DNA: TGTGACAGCAGCTTATCGAACACAGATACGCAGTATTTT. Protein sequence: CDSSLSNTDTQYF.

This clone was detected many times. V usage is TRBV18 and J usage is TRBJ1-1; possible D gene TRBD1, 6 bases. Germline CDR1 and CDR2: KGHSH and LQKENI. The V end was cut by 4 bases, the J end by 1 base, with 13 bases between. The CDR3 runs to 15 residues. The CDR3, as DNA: TGTGCCAGCTCACTGGGGGGCGTCACGAACACTGAAGCTTTCTTT. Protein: CASSLGGVTNTEAFF.

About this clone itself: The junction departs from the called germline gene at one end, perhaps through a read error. CDR3 bases: TGTGTCAGCAGCTTGAGCGGGGTGGCTAAGAATGAGCAGTTCTTC. This encodes CVSSLSGVAKNEQFF. V usage is TRBV7-3 and J usage is TRBJ2-1; 7 bases match TRBD2. Germline values: CDR1 SGHTA, CDR2 FQGTGA. The CDR3 is 15 residues long.

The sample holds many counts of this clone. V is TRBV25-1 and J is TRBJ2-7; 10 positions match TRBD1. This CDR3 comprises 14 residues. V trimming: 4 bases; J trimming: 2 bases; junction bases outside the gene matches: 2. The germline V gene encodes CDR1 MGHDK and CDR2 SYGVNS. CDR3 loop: CASSADRGAYEQYF. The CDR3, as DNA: TGTGCCAGCAGTGCGGACAGGGGGGCCTACGAGCAGTACTTC.